This is a list of T cell receptor beta chains from one sample in a study of cytomegalovirus exposure and HLA in healthy donors. Generated by immunoSEQ multiplex PCR, the TCRdb table keeps only in-frame clones and is missing some. Of fewer than 40,000 clones in the sample, about 67% were seen once. The specimen was PBMCs. All receptors come from a man aged 35 to 55 in good health and CMV-seropositive. CDR3s include the opening cysteine and the closing phenylalanine or tryptophan. A D gene is named only where the DNA matches it firmly. Rows give clone size only sometimes, using once, few, many, or a class for an expanded clone.

D gene | J gene | V gene | clone size | CDR3 DNA | CDR3 protein
TRBD2 | TRBJ2-5 | TRBV7-9 | . | TGTGCCAGCAGCCTAACCGGGACTAGCGGGTCAGGGACCCAGTACTTC | CASSLTGTSGSGTQYF
TRBD1 | TRBJ1-6 | TRBV6-5 | . | TGTGCCATCAGGGACAGCGTCTATAATTCACCCCTCCACTTT | CAIRDSVYNSPLHF
. | TRBJ1-3 | TRBV9 | . | TGTGCCAGCAGCGTCCCCGGGACTGGAAACACCATATATTTT | CASSVPGTGNTIYF
. | TRBJ1-5 | TRBV27 | . | TGTGCCAGCAGTAGAGGGGGTAGCAATCAGCCCCAGCATTTT | CASSRGGSNQPQHF
. | TRBJ1-1 | TRBV2 | few | TGTGCCAGCAGTGAAGTCGGCGGGGACCCTGAAGCTTTCTTT | CASSEVGGDPEAFF
. | TRBJ1-4 | TRBV4-1 | few | TGCGCCAGCAGCCACCCCAGCAGGGGTGAGTGGTCTAATGAAAAACTGTTTTTT | CASSHPSRGEWSNEKLFF
TRBD1 | TRBJ1-5 | TRBV2 | few | TGTGCCAGCAGTGAAGAAGCGAGGGGGACACAGGGGAACAATCAGCCCCAGCATTTT | CASSEEARGTQGNNQPQHF
. | TRBJ1-1 | TRBV7-2 | . | TGTGCCAGCAGCACCGACAGGAACACTGAAGCTTTCTTT | CASSTDRNTEAFF
. | TRBJ1-1 | TRBV7-9 | . | TGTGCCAGCAGCTCGTACAGGGCTGGCACTGAAGCTTTCTTT | CASSSYRAGTEAFF
. | TRBJ1-5 | TRBV7-9 | few | TGTGCCAGCAGCTTAGCGAGGAATCAGCCCCAGCATTTT | CASSLARNQPQHF
. | TRBJ2-2 | TRBV5-1 | . | TGCGCCAGCAGCTTAGTACGGGGGACGGCGCTCACCGGGGAGCTGTTTTTT | CASSLVRGTALTGELFF
. | TRBJ2-5 | TRBV6-5 | . | TGTGCCAGCAGTGGATATCCGGGGGAGACCCAGTACTTC | CASSGYPGETQYF
TRBD1 | TRBJ1-2 | TRBV7-9 | . | TGTGCCAGCAGCGGTATACAGGGGTTAGATGGCTACACCTTC | CASSGIQGLDGYTF
TRBD1 | TRBJ2-7 | TRBV18 | . | TGTGCCAGCTCGCCGGACAGGTACCACGAGCAGTACTTC | CASSPDRYHEQYF
TRBD1 | TRBJ2-7 | TRBV7-3 | . | TGTGCCAGCAGCCAAGGACAGGTAGGGGGCGAGCAGTACTTC | CASSQGQVGGEQYF
TRBD1 | TRBJ2-7 | TRBV5-6 | . | TGTGCCAGCAGCTTGAGGGGAGGACTGGGACAGGGGGCGTCCGAGCAGTACTTC | CASSLRGGLGQGASEQYF
. | TRBJ1-1 | TRBV29-1 | few | TGCAGCGTACAGGGTGATAGCACTGAAGCTTTCTTT | CSVQGDSTEAFF